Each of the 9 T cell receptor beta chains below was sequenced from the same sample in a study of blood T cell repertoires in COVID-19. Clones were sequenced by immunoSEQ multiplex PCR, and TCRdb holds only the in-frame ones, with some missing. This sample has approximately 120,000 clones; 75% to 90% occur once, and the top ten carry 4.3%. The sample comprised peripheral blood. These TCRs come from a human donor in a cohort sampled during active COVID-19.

The CDR3, as DNA: TGTGCCAGCAGGCCCCCCCAGACAACTAATGAAAAACTGTTTTTT. This encodes CASRPPQTTNEKLFF. This rearrangement joins TRBV6-6 to TRBJ1-4; D is ambiguous. V lost 6 bases to trimming and J lost 0 bases, with 11 bases between them. This CDR3 has 15 residues. Germline loops: CDR1 MNHNY, CDR2 SVGAGI (reference sequence).

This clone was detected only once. The CDR3 is CASSGQFPTLPNYGYTF. Here the CDR3 DNA reads TGTGCCAGTAGCGGACAGTTTCCCACACTACCTAACTATGGCTACACCTTC. The chain is built from TRBV19 and TRBJ1-2, with D possibly being TRBD1 (6 bases). This CDR3 is 17 amino acids long. V was cut by 6 bases and J by 0 bases, with 20 bases left in between. Germline lookup yields CDR1 LNHDA and CDR2 SQIVND (reference sequence).

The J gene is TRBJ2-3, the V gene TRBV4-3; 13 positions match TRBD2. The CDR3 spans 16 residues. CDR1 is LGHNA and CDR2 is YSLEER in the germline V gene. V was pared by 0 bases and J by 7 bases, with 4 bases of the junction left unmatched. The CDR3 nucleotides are TGCGCCAGCAGCCAAGACGCACTAGCGGGAGGGAATACGCAGTATTTT. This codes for CASSQDALAGGNTQYF.

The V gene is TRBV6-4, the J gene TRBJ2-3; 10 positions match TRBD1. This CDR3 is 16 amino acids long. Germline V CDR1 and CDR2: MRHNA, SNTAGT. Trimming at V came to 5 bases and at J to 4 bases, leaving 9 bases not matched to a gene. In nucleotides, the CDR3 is TGTGCCAGCAGTCTGGGACAGGGGTCCATTCCAGATACGCAGTATTTT. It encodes CASSLGQGSIPDTQYF.

The CDR3 nucleotides read TGTGCCACAAAAGATTCGGCGGGGGTCCCCTACGAGCAGTACTTC. This encodes CATKDSAGVPYEQYF. V and J are TRBV24-1 and TRBJ2-7; 7 bases map to TRBD2. This CDR3 has 15 amino acids. The V gene end was trimmed by 10 bases and the J gene end by 2 bases; junction bases not matched to a gene: 13. The germline CDR1 and CDR2 sequences are KGHDR and SFDVKD.

CDR3 region: CASSKGAQV. The CDR3 nucleotides are TGTGCCAGCAGCAAGGGGGCCCAGGTC. This chain connects TRBV21-1 to TRBJ2-7; the table's D call, TRBD1, has no DNA check behind it. TRBV21-1 is tagged as a pseudogene. The CDR3 length is 9 residues.

CDR3: CASSRDILSSGNTIYF. CDR3 DNA: TGTGCCAGCAGCCGGGACATACTAAGCTCTGGAAACACCATATATTTT. J is TRBJ1-3 and V is TRBV14; TRBD1 is a possible D gene (6 bases). The ends were cut back, 4 bases at V and 0 bases at J, with 13 bases in the middle. The CDR3 extends over 16 amino acids. The germline V gene encodes CDR1 SGHDN and CDR2 FVKESK.

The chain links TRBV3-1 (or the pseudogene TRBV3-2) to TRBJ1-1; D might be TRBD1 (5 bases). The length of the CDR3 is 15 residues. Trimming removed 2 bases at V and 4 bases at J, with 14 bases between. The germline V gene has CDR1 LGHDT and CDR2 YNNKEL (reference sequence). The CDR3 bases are TGTGCCAGCAGCCAAAAGCCGGGGGGATTCACTGAAGCTTTCTTT. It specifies CASSQKPGGFTEAFF.

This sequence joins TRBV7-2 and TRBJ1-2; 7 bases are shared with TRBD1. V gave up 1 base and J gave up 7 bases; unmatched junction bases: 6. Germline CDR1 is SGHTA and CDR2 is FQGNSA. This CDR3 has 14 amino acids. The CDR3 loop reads CASSLVEGALGYTF. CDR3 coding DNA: TGTGCCAGCAGCTTAGTGGAGGGGGCGCTTGGCTACACCTTC. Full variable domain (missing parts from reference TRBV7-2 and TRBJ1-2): GAGVSQSPSNKVTEKGKDVELRCDPISGHTALYWYRQSLGQGLEFLIYFQGNSAPDKSGLPSDRFSAERTGGSVSTLTIQRTQQEDSAVYLCASSLVEGALGYTFGSGTRLTVV.